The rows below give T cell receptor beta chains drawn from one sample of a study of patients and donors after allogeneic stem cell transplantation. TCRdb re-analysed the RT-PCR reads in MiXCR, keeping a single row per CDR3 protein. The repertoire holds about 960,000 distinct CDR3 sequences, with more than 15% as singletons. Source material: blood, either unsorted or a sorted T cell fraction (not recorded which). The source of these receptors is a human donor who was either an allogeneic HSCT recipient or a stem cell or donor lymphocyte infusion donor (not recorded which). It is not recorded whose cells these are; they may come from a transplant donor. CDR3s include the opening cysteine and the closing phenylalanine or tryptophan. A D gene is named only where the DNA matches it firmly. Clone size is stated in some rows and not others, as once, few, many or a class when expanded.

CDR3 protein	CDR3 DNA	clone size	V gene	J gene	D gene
CASSVEPLGYGYTF	TGCGCCAGCAGCGTAGAGCCTCTAGGCTATGGCTACACCTTC	NA	TRBV5-1	TRBJ1-2	NA
CASSPLRRGESNYGYTF	TGTGCCAGCTCACCACTCCGGAGAGGGGAGAGTAACTATGGCTACACCTTC	NA	TRBV18	TRBJ1-2	NA
CSVERLAYYNEQFF	TGCAGCGTTGAAAGACTAGCTTACTACAATGAGCAGTTCTTC	NA	TRBV29-1	TRBJ2-1	TRBD2
CATMQEPIQETQYF	TGTGCCACCATGCAGGAGCCAATCCAAGAGACCCAGTACTTC	NA	TRBV28	TRBJ2-5	NA
CASLSSGGAYGYTF	TGTGCCAGCCTCTCTTCAGGGGGCGCATATGGCTACACCTTC	few	TRBV12-3/TRBV12-4	TRBJ1-2	TRBD1
CASRQDRRDTGELFF	TGTGCCAGCAGACAAGACAGGCGGGATACCGGGGAGCTGTTTTTT	NA	TRBV7-3	TRBJ2-2	NA
CASSLGRGTSYNEQFF	TGTGCCAGCAGCTTAGGTAGGGGGACTAGCTACAATGAGCAGTTCTTC	NA	TRBV7-8	TRBJ2-1	TRBD2
CASRPQGAGMRETQYF	TGCGCCAGCAGACCACAGGGGGCCGGTATGAGAGAGACCCAGTACTTC	few	TRBV4-1	TRBJ2-5	TRBD1
CASSHLGMAGAFF	TGTGCCAGCAGCCACCTTGGGATGGCTGGTGCTTTCTTT	NA	TRBV3-1	TRBJ1-1	NA
CASSEPGQGISEQFF	TGTGCCAGCAGTGAACCGGGACAGGGTATCTCTGAGCAGTTCTTC	NA	TRBV2	TRBJ2-1	TRBD1
CASKSRRGTPNTGELFF	TGTGCCAGCAAGAGTAGGCGTGGGACGCCGAACACCGGGGAGCTGTTTTTT	few	TRBV6-1	TRBJ2-2	NA
CASSLTGNGNQPQHF	TGCGCCAGCAGCTTGACGGGGAACGGCAATCAGCCCCAGCATTTT	few	TRBV5-1	TRBJ1-5	NA
CASSSTGGAPKNIQYF	TGTGCCAGCAGTTCAACAGGGGGCGCACCCAAAAACATTCAGTACTTC	few	TRBV2	TRBJ2-4	TRBD1
CASSYTQTLGYGYTF	TGTGCCAGCAGTTACACCCAGACCCTAGGGTATGGCTACACCTTC	few	TRBV6-5	TRBJ1-2	NA
CASSQEGTGDFYGYTF	TGCGCCAGCAGCCAAGAGGGGACAGGGGACTTCTATGGCTACACCTTC	NA	TRBV4-1	TRBJ1-2	TRBD1
CASSLPRGMDREDYGYTF	TGTGCCAGCAGCCTCCCGCGGGGAATGGATAGGGAGGACTATGGCTACACCTTC	NA	TRBV11-2	TRBJ1-2	NA
CASTSRDYYTDTQYF	TGTGCCAGCACATCCCGGGACTACTACACAGATACGCAGTATTTT	NA	TRBV27	TRBJ2-3	TRBD2
CASSAEIQVSGELFF	TGCGCCAGCAGCGCGGAAATACAGGTTTCCGGGGAGCTGTTTTTT	once	TRBV5-1	TRBJ2-2	NA
CASSQRPGVPPYEQFF	TGTGCCAGCAGCCAAAGGCCGGGAGTCCCCCCGTATGAGCAGTTCTTC	few	TRBV3-1	TRBJ2-1	NA
CASSQESLGLSQYEQYF	TGTGCCAGCAGCCAAGAATCCCTTGGACTCTCTCAATACGAGCAGTACTTC	NA	TRBV3-1	TRBJ2-7	NA
CASSLAPPGLAYNEQFF	TGTGCCAGCAGCTTAGCCCCCCCGGGACTAGCTTACAATGAGCAGTTCTTC	few	TRBV7-9	TRBJ2-1	TRBD2
CSATWGNQPQHF	TGCAGTGCTACATGGGGCAATCAGCCCCAGCATTTT	few	TRBV20-1	TRBJ1-5	NA
CASSSRDRGRRETQYF	TGCGCCAGCAGCTCCCGGGACAGGGGGCGCAGGGAGACCCAGTACTTC	few	TRBV5-1	TRBJ2-5	TRBD1
CASKEAGYYNEQFF	TGTGCCAGTAAAGAGGCGGGATACTACAATGAGCAGTTCTTC	NA	TRBV19	TRBJ2-1	NA
CATSTSGINTQYF	TGTGCCACCAGTACTAGCGGGATTAATACGCAGTATTTT	NA	TRBV24-1	TRBJ2-3	TRBD2
CASSRIEVAGLPLQETQYF	TGTGCCAGCAGCCGTATTGAGGTAGCGGGACTCCCCCTTCAAGAGACCCAGTACTTC	few	TRBV7-8	TRBJ2-5	TRBD2
CASSGRINQPQHF	TGTGCCAGCAGCGGCAGAATTAATCAGCCCCAGCATTTT	few	TRBV7-2	TRBJ1-5	NA
CASPGGTVNTEAFF	TGTGCCTCGCCGGGGGGGACGGTGAACACTGAAGCTTTCTTT	few	TRBV30	TRBJ1-1	NA
CASSLRKGYEQYF	TGTGCCAGCAGCTTAAGGAAAGGATACGAGCAGTACTTC	NA	TRBV7-3	TRBJ2-7	NA
CASTAERSWEETQYF	TGTGCCAGCACCGCCGAACGTTCGTGGGAAGAGACCCAGTACTTC	NA	TRBV7-8	TRBJ2-5	NA
CASSPGDRDGQPQHF	TGCGCCAGCAGCCCTGGTGACAGGGATGGCCAGCCCCAGCATTTT	few	TRBV4-1	TRBJ1-5	TRBD1
CASSLSVTTANTGELFF	TGTGCCAGCAGCCTCTCGGTAACGACAGCGAACACCGGGGAGCTGTTTTTT	few	TRBV7-3	TRBJ2-2	NA
CASSANDPRLADEQFF	TGTGCCAGCAGCGCAAACGACCCCCGACTAGCAGATGAGCAGTTCTTC	NA	TRBV6-4	TRBJ2-1	TRBD2
CASSYRGRAYEQYF	TGTGCCAGCAGTTACCGGGGCAGGGCCTACGAGCAGTACTTC	NA	TRBV6-5	TRBJ2-7	NA
CASSLIGLEAETQYF	TGCGCCAGCAGCTTGATCGGACTAGAAGCTGAGACCCAGTACTTC	few	TRBV5-1	TRBJ2-5	TRBD2
CASSTGSTETQYF	TGTGCCAGCAGTACAGGGAGTACAGAGACCCAGTACTTC	NA	TRBV27	TRBJ2-5	NA
CASSPTGAFKETQYF	TGTGCCAGCAGCCCGACAGGGGCGTTTAAAGAGACCCAGTACTTC	NA	TRBV5-6	TRBJ2-5	TRBD1
CASSPDEIWREQYF	TGTGCCAGCAGCCCCGATGAGATCTGGAGGGAGCAGTACTTC	NA	TRBV7-9	TRBJ2-7	NA
CASSLSPIGVRNQPQHF	TGTGCCAGCAGTTTATCCCCTATCGGGGTTCGGAATCAGCCCCAGCATTTT	NA	TRBV28	TRBJ1-5	NA
CASSPPPGRGTGYTF	TGTGCCAGCTCACCCCCCCCGGGCAGGGGGACTGGCTACACCTTC	few	TRBV18	TRBJ1-2	TRBD1
CASSPRDGGGYTF	TGTGCCAGCTCACCGAGGGACGGCGGTGGCTACACCTTC	NA	TRBV18	TRBJ1-2	NA
CASSAVEWAEAFF	TGTGCCAGTAGTGCCGTCGAGTGGGCTGAAGCTTTCTTT	few	TRBV19	TRBJ1-1	NA
CASSLARGLGANYGYTF	TGTGCCAGCAGTTTAGCCAGGGGGCTCGGGGCTAACTATGGCTACACCTTC	NA	TRBV27	TRBJ1-2	TRBD1
CASSFARGTEAFF	TGTGCCAGCAGTTTCGCCAGGGGGACTGAAGCTTTCTTT	NA	TRBV6-5	TRBJ1-1	TRBD1
CASSIYSEFSNQPQHF	TGTGCCAGCAGCATATACAGCGAATTTAGCAATCAGCCCCAGCATTTT	few	TRBV7-2	TRBJ1-5	NA
CSAGGAPEATSTDTQYF	TGCAGTGCAGGGGGGGCGCCGGAGGCTACTAGCACAGATACGCAGTATTTT	few	TRBV20-1	TRBJ2-3	NA
CASSQVGPAGEQYF	TGTGCCAGCAGCCAAGTCGGGCCTGCGGGGGAGCAGTACTTC	few	TRBV7-9	TRBJ2-7	NA
CSVLTGLNTEAFF	TGCAGCGTTTTGACAGGGCTTAACACTGAAGCTTTCTTT	few	TRBV29-1	TRBJ1-1	TRBD1
CASSELAGGLADTQYF	TGCGCCAGCAGCGAGCTAGCGGGAGGGTTGGCAGATACGCAGTATTTT	NA	TRBV5-1	TRBJ2-3	TRBD2
CASSGQVTYYEQYF	TGTGCCAGCAGTGGACAGGTGACCTACTACGAGCAGTACTTC	few	TRBV2	TRBJ2-7	NA
CASSPGTTLSSYEQYF	TGTGCCAGCTCACCAGGGACGACTCTTAGCTCCTACGAGCAGTACTTC	few	TRBV18	TRBJ2-7	NA
CASSVIAGYTYNEQFF	TGTGCCAGCAGTGTAATAGCGGGGTATACTTACAATGAGCAGTTCTTC	few	TRBV28	TRBJ2-1	TRBD2
CASSEDFGATGELFF	TGTGCCAGCAGTGAGGATTTCGGGGCCACCGGGGAGCTGTTTTTT	few	TRBV2	TRBJ2-2	NA
CASGPGTGGMANYGYTF	TGTGCCAGCGGACCCGGGACAGGGGGTATGGCGAACTATGGCTACACCTTC	NA	TRBV12-3/TRBV12-4	TRBJ1-2	TRBD1
CASSLSGGPTDTQYF	TGTGCCAGCAGCTTAAGCGGGGGGCCAACAGATACGCAGTATTTT	few	TRBV13	TRBJ2-3	TRBD2
CASSEKRANQPQHF	TGTGCCAGCAGTGAAAAGAGGGCAAATCAGCCCCAGCATTTT	few	TRBV6-1	TRBJ1-5	NA
CASSLVASGGAYEQYF	TGTGCCAGCAGCTTAGTGGCTAGCGGGGGGGCCTACGAGCAGTACTTC	NA	TRBV7-9	TRBJ2-7	TRBD2
CASSTYMQAGNSNQPQHF	TGTGCCAGTAGTACCTATATGCAGGCAGGGAACAGCAATCAGCCCCAGCATTTT	NA	TRBV19	TRBJ1-5	NA
CASSAQGTGANVLTF	TGCGCCAGCAGCGCACAGGGTACTGGGGCCAACGTCCTGACTTTC	NA	TRBV5-1	TRBJ2-6	NA
CASSLGSALEQYF	TGTGCCAGCAGCTTGGGGTCAGCCTTAGAGCAGTACTTC	few	TRBV5-5	TRBJ2-7	NA